This T cell receptor beta chain appears in the sequencing data of a study of shared clonotypes between healthy human individuals. On the study more broadly: CD4 naive and CD4 memory each took three plates per donor, while CD8 naive took two and CD8 memory one.

Terminally differentiated effector memory CD45RA+ cells were excluded by CCR7 positive selection of CD45RO-negative cells. Per the germline V gene, CDR1 is MNHNS and CDR2 is SASEGT. Trimming took off 1 base at V and 0 bases at J, with 7 bases between the two ends. CDR3 length equals 14 residues. This table comes from immunoSEQ multiplex PCR, and its TCRdb copy is limited to in-frame clones, with some not included. The table includes hundreds of thousands of clones, approximately 96% detected once. The source material was naive CD8+ T cells sorted from blood. The rearrangement links TRBV6-1 to TRBJ2-7; D ambiguous. This sequence originates from a woman aged 25 to 39 in good health. The CDR3 loop reads CASSEVVNSYEQYF. CDR3 coding DNA: TGTGCCAGCAGTGAAGTCGTAAACTCCTACGAGCAGTACTTC.